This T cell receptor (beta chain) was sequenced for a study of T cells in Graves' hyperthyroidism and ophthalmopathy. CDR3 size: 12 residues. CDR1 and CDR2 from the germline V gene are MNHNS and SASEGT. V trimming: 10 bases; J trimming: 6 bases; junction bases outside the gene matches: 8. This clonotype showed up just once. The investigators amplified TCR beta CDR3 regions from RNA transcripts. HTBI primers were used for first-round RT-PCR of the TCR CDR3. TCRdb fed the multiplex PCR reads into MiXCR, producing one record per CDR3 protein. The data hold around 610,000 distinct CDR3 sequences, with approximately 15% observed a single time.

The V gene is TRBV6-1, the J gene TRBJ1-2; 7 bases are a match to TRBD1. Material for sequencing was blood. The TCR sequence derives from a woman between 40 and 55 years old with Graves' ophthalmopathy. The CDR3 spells CAIEQGLDGYTF. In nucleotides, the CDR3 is TGTGCCATCGAACAGGGGCTCGATGGCTACACCTTC.